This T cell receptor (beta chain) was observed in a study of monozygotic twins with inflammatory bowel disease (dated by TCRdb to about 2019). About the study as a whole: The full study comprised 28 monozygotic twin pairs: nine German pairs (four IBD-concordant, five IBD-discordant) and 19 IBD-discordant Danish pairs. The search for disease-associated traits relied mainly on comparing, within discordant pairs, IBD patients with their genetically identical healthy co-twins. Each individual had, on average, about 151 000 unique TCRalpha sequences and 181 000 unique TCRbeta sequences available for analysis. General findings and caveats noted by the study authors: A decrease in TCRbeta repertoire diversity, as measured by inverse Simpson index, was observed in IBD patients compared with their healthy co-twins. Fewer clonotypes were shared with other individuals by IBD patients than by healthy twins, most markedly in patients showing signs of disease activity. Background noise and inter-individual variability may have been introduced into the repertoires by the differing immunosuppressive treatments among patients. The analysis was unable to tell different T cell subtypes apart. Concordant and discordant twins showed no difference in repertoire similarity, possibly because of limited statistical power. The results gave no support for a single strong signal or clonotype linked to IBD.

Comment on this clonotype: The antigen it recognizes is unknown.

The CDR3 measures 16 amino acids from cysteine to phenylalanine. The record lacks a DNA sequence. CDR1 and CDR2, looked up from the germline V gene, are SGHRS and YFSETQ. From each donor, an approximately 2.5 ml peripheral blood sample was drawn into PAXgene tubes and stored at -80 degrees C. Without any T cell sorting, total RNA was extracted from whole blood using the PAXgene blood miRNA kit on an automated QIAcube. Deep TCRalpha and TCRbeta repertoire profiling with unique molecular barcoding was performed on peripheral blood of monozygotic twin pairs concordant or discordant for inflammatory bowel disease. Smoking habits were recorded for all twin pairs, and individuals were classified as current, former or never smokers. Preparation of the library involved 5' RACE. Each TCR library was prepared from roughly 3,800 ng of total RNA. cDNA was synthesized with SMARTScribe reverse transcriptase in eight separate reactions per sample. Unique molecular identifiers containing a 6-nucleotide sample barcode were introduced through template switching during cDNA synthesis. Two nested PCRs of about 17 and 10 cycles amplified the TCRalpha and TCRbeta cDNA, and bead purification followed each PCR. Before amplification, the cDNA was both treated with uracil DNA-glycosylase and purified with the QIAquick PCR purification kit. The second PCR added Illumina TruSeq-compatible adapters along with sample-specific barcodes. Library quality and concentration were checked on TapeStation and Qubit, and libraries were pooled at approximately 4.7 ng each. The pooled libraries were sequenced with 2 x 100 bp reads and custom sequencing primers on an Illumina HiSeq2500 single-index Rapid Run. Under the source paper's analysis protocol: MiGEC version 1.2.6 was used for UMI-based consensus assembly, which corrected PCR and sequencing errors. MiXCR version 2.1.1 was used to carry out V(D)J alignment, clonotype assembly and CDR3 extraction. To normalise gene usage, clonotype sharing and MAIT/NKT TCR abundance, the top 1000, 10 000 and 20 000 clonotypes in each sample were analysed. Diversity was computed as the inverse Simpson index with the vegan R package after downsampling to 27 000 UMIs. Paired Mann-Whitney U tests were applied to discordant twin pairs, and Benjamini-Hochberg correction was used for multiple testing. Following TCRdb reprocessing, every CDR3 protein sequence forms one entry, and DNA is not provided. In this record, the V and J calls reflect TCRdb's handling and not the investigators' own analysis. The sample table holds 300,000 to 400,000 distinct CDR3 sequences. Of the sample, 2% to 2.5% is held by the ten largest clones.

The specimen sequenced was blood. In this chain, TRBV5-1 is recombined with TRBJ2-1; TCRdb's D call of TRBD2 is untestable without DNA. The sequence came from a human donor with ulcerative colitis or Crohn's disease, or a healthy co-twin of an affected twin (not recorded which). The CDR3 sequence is CASSLAAGGSGGEQFF.